The 9 T cell receptor beta chains below were found in one sample sequenced in a study of PD-1 blockade in classical Hodgkin lymphoma. No patient escaped relapse after autologous stem cell transplantation, and brentuximab vedotin exposure varied. Assay: immunoSEQ multiplex PCR; the TCRdb copy retains only in-frame clones and omits some. The sample has fewer than 30,000 clones, about 81% seen once. The source material was peripheral blood mononuclear cells (PBMCs), sampled before the second cycle of nivolumab. The receptors originated from a human donor with classical Hodgkin lymphoma.

The chain links TRBV19 to TRBJ1-1; D remains unclear. V was clipped by 4 bases and J by 5 bases, with 14 bases between them. Germline lookup yields CDR1 LNHDA and CDR2 SQIVND (reference sequence). This CDR3 has 14 residues. CDR3 DNA sequence: TGTGCCAGTAGTAGGCTGGGGTTTGAAACTGAAGCTTTCTTT. Its translation is CASSRLGFETEAFF.

Of note for this clone: Different DNA sequences within this sample yield the same CDR3. The rearrangement links TRBV5-4 to TRBJ2-7; D remains unclear. Germline V gene data show CDR1 as SGHNT and CDR2 as YYREEE (reference sequence). V was clipped by 1 base and J by 3 bases, with 5 bases between them. The CDR3 loop spans 12 amino acids. DNA of the CDR3: TGTGCCAGCAGCTTGAGTGGCTACGAGCAGTACTTC. This gives the protein CASSLSGYEQYF. The variable domain in full, with the rest retrieved from reference TRBV5-4 and TRBJ2-7, is ETGVTQSPTHLIKTRGQQVTLRCSSQSGHNTVSWYQQALGQGPQFIFQYYREEENGRGNFPPRFSGLQFPNYSSELNVNALELDDSALYLCASSLSGYEQYFGPGTRLTVT.

The chain carries TRBV6-5 and TRBJ1-4, with 12 positions matching TRBD1. After removal of 8 bases from V and 5 bases from J, the junction contained 6 bases not matched to a gene. Germline CDR1 MNHEY, CDR2 SVGAGI. This CDR3 has 15 amino acids. For the CDR3, the DNA is TGTGCCAGCCGGGACAGGGGGCGGAGGAATGAAAAACTGTTTTTT. Translated, it gives CASRDRGRRNEKLFF.

The chain recombines TRBV19 with TRBJ1-6; TRBD1 agrees at 7 bases. This CDR3 region has 14 residues. Trimming took 3 bases from V and 10 from J; bases not matched to a gene: 6. Germline V lookup: CDR1 LNHDA, CDR2 SQIVND (reference sequence). The DNA for the CDR3 is TGTGCCAGTAGTATCGACAGGGCAGGCTCACCCCTCCACTTT. Protein product: CASSIDRAGSPLHF.

The chain employs TRBV11-3 and TRBJ2-3; 8 bases agree with TRBD2. Germline V gives CDR1 SGHNT, CDR2 YENEEA. The CDR3 is made up of 15 amino acids. The J segment lost 2 bases and the V segment lost 4 bases, leaving 5 bases of the junction unmatched. The CDR3 is CASSSRGALTDTQYF. The CDR3 nucleotides read TGTGCCAGCAGCTCGCGGGGGGCCCTCACAGATACGCAGTATTTT. The full variable domain, rest sourced from reference TRBV11-3 and TRBJ2-3, is EAGVVQSPRYKIIEKKQPVAFWCNPISGHNTLYWYLQNLGQGPELLIRYENEEAVDDSQLPKDRFSAERLKGVDSTLKIQPAELGDSAVYLCASSSRGALTDTQYFGPGTRLTVL.

This clone occurred a few times. The junction differs from germline at one of its ends, possibly a read error. This chain joins TRBV13 and TRBJ1-5, with 7 positions matching TRBD1. The CDR3 has 16 residues. In germline, CDR1 is PRHDT, CDR2 FYEKMQ (reference sequence). This CDR3 is CASSLGQDVSNQPQHF. The CDR3, as DNA: TGTGCCAGCAGCCTAGGACAGGACGTTAGCAATCAGCCCCAGCATTTT.

The J gene is TRBJ1-4, the V gene TRBV9, with D perhaps matching TRBD1 (6 bases). The CDR3 has 14 amino acids. Deletions cut 5 bases from V and 5 bases from J, with 13 bases between. Germline V gives CDR1 SGDLS, CDR2 YYNGEE. The CDR3 sequence is CASSPGQSNEKLFF. CDR3 coding DNA: TGTGCCAGCAGTCCTGGACAGTCAAATGAAAAACTGTTTTTT. Based on the CDR3 plus reference TRBV9 and TRBJ1-4, the full variable domain is DSGVTQTPKHLITATGQRVTLRCSPRSGDLSVYWYQQSLDQGLQFLIQYYNGEERAKGNILERFSAQQFPDLHSELNLSSLELGDSALYFCASSPGQSNEKLFFGSGTQLSVL.

V usage is TRBV6-5 and J usage is TRBJ2-1, with D perhaps matching TRBD2 (5 bases). The CDR3 is 15 residues long. From germline, CDR1 is MNHEY and CDR2 SVGAGI. The V and J ends lost 0 bases and 2 bases respectively, with 8 bases between them. The CDR3, as DNA: TGTGCCAGCAGTTACTCGGAAGCGGCCTACAATGAGCAGTTCTTC. Protein product: CASSYSEAAYNEQFF.

This rearrangement joins TRBV11-3 to TRBJ1-5, with no clear D. V lost 5 bases and J lost 1, with 9 bases in between. The CDR3 consists of 14 residues. The germline CDR1 and CDR2 sequences are SGHNT and YENEEA. This chain's CDR3 is CASSPDRSNQPQHF. The CDR3 DNA is TGTGCCAGCAGCCCCGATAGGAGCAATCAGCCCCAGCATTTT. The full variable domain, with the rest looked up from reference TRBV11-3 and TRBJ1-5, is EAGVVQSPRYKIIEKKQPVAFWCNPISGHNTLYWYLQNLGQGPELLIRYENEEAVDDSQLPKDRFSAERLKGVDSTLKIQPAELGDSAVYLCASSPDRSNQPQHFGDGTRLSIL.